This entry concerns a single T cell receptor beta chain. No cognate antigen has been identified for it. No much larger clone exists at a distance of one base, and base qualities are not known. The germline V gene supplies CDR1 MNHEY and CDR2 SVGAGI. The CDR3 spans 12 residues, from the cysteine through the phenylalanine. This entry keeps only the CDR3 DNA: 36 bases, framed from base 1. V is cut by 4 bases and J by 8 bases, and the space between the germline ends is 11 bases. The data are from a study of blood T cell repertoires in COVID-19 (dated by TCRdb to between 2020 and 2021). For the wider study: Collaborator samples came from the United States, Italy and Spain and covered acute and convalescent phases of COVID-19. The prospective study material was composed of cDNA or gDNA derived from T cells, B-cell-depleted T cells, or PBMCs. Deeply sampled blood TCRbeta repertoires from subjects exposed to, actively infected with, or recovered from COVID-19 were included in the dataset. A freely available public database, intended as a resource for researchers studying the immune response to SARS-CoV-2, is where the repertoires were released. The samples were drawn from two sources: the first 160 participants of the ongoing ImmuneRACE study, and about 1,300 subjects contributed by 6 global collaborators. A de-identified subject ID, COVID-19 status, age in years and sex were almost always included in the sample metadata. HLA class I and class II types, where available, came from metadata supplied by the sample provider rather than from assay-based typing.

Study-wide findings and limitations: The amount of clinical and demographic metadata varied by source and participant and was provided uncurated.

Collaborating institutions collected whole blood in K2EDTA tubes following their own protocols. Collaborator samples were shipped for TCRbeta analysis as frozen whole blood, isolated PBMCs, or DNA extracted from either sample type. The immunoSEQ Assay, a bias-controlled multiplex PCR, was used to amplify TCRbeta CDR3 regions from genomic DNA. The study's processing was this. Nucleated cell counts per sample were estimated from amplification of reference gene primers within the assay. To quantify the absolute abundance of each unique TCRbeta CDR3 rearrangement, sequence reads were collapsed and filtered. For each sample, productive Simpson clonality was calculated by taking the square root of Simpson's diversity index across productive rearrangements. TCRdb carries this immuneACCESS record with in-frame sequences only. Its versions omit some clonotypes, under half of them owing to an unresolved V gene in the studies checked, with the rest unexplained. The V and J calls and clone size were taken over from that table, and D and trimming were inferred from the DNA. For this sample there are around 70,000 clones; about 88% appear just once. The leading ten clones occupy roughly 4.6% of the sample.

The chain is assembled from TRBV6-5 and TRBJ1-2, and TRBD1 may be the D gene, going by 6 matching bases. The clonotype comes from a human donor in a cohort sampled during active COVID-19. The source material was peripheral blood. The DNA is as follows: TGTGCCAGCAGTTCAGGGGTAGGAGGCTACACCTTC. Translated, it gives CASSSGVGGYTF.